These T cell receptor beta chains were read from a single sample in a study of vaccination effects on CD4 cells after COVID-19. Antigen specificity for these receptors is unknown. TCRdb's copy holds only in-frame clones and misses some; the assay was immunoSEQ multiplex PCR. The sample carries about 26,000 clones, around three quarters recorded once. The sample was CD4+ T cells from PBMCs cultured with HCoV-NL63 spike peptides, taken before COVID-19 vaccination. The source is a human donor who had a prior SARS-CoV-2 infection. CDR3s include the opening cysteine and the closing phenylalanine or tryptophan. A D gene is named only where the DNA matches it firmly. Not all rows give a size; the values are once, few, many and, for expanded clones, a class.

TRBV29-1	-	TRBJ1-4	-	CSVEIGGEKLFF	TGCAGCGTTGAAATAGGGGGTGAAAAACTGTTTTTT
TRBV2	few	TRBJ2-5	TRBD1	CASSGSGGETQYF	TGTGCCAGCAGTGGGTCAGGGGGTGAGACCCAGTACTTC
TRBV2	-	TRBJ2-4	-	CASRATQAKNIQYF	TGTGCCAGCAGAGCGACACAAGCCAAAAACATTCAGTACTTC
TRBV6-2/TRBV6-3	few	TRBJ2-7	-	CASSYSSGEQYF	TGTGCCAGCAGTTACTCATCGGGCGAGCAGTACTTC
TRBV7-2	once	TRBJ2-1	TRBD1	CASSLFPTGVENEQFF	TGTGCCAGCAGCTTATTCCCAACAGGGGTGGAGAATGAGCAGTTCTTC
TRBV5-1	-	TRBJ1-6	TRBD1	CASSLLGTGYNSPLHF	TGCGCCAGCAGCTTGCTTGGGACAGGCTATAATTCACCCCTCCACTTT
TRBV7-9	-	TRBJ1-2	-	CASSLGRAYGYTF	TGTGCCAGCAGCTTAGGCAGGGCCTATGGCTACACCTTC
TRBV7-9	few	TRBJ2-3	TRBD2	CASSTGLAGSADTQYF	TGTGCCAGCAGCACCGGACTAGCGGGAAGTGCAGATACGCAGTATTTT
TRBV7-2	-	TRBJ2-7	TRBD2	CASSLAGGDYYEQYF	TGTGCCAGCAGCTTAGCCGGAGGGGACTACTACGAGCAGTACTTC
TRBV15	-	TRBJ2-2	-	CATSRASGLGTGELFF	TGTGCCACCAGCAGAGCGTCAGGGCTGGGCACCGGGGAGCTGTTTTTT
TRBV9	-	TRBJ2-3	TRBD2	CASSVDSSGTQYF	TGTGCCAGCAGCGTAGATTCTAGCGGAACGCAGTATTTT
TRBV4-3	-	TRBJ1-2	-	CASKLHSSWNYGYTF	TGCGCCAGTAAACTTCATTCTTCATGGAACTATGGCTACACCTTC
TRBV18	-	TRBJ2-3	-	CASSPNQAGTDTQYF	TGTGCCAGCTCACCAAATCAGGCAGGCACAGATACGCAGTATTTT
TRBV19	-	TRBJ2-1	-	CASSTRNRGRGQFF	TGTGCCAGTAGTACTAGGAATAGGGGTAGGGGGCAGTTCTTC
TRBV3-1/TRBV3-2	-	TRBJ2-1	-	CASSQAGLVRGDSYNEQFF	TGTGCCAGCAGCCAAGCGGGTTTGGTGAGGGGGGACTCCTACAATGAGCAGTTCTTC
TRBV19	-	TRBJ2-2	-	CASSGSGELFF	TGTGCCAGTAGTGGCAGCGGGGAGCTGTTTTTT
TRBV2	-	TRBJ2-2	-	CASVLEGNTGELFF	TGTGCCAGCGTTTTAGAAGGGAACACCGGGGAGCTGTTTTTT
TRBV7-9	-	TRBJ1-2	-	CASSLSRGPETSNYGYTF	TGTGCCAGCAGCCTCTCCAGGGGACCCGAAACCTCTAACTATGGCTACACCTTC
TRBV4-1	-	TRBJ1-2	-	CASSQPGRDKNYGYTF	TGCGCCAGCAGCCAGCCAGGCCGGGACAAGAACTATGGCTACACCTTC
TRBV9	-	TRBJ1-6	-	CASSVGGELGSPLHF	TGTGCCAGCAGCGTAGGGGGGGAATTGGGTTCACCCCTCCACTTT
TRBV6-5	-	TRBJ2-2	TRBD2	CASSYGRGSYTGELFF	TGTGCCAGCAGTTACGGGCGGGGGAGTTACACCGGGGAGCTGTTTTTT
TRBV6-2/TRBV6-3	-	TRBJ2-7	-	CASSSQSYEQYF	TGTGCCAGCAGTTCGCAGTCCTACGAGCAGTACTTC
TRBV5-1	-	TRBJ1-1	-	CASRGQGKAAFF	TGCGCCAGCAGGGGGCAGGGGAAAGCGGCTTTCTTT
TRBV5-1	-	TRBJ2-5	TRBD2	CASSFGVGGYQETQYF	TGCGCCAGCAGCTTTGGTGTCGGGGGGTATCAGGAGACCCAGTACTTC
TRBV3-1/TRBV3-2	once	TRBJ2-7	-	CASSQDWEQYF	TGTGCCAGCAGCCAAGATTGGGAGCAGTACTTC
TRBV18	-	TRBJ2-3	TRBD2	CASSPTGTSGGSTDTQYF	TGTGCCAGCTCACCCACCGGGACTAGCGGAGGGAGCACAGATACGCAGTATTTT
TRBV18	-	TRBJ2-1	-	CASSQPRTSSYNEQFF	TGTGCCAGCTCACAGCCGAGAACCAGCTCCTACAATGAGCAGTTCTTC
TRBV14	-	TRBJ1-1	-	CASSQDTGSGWTEAFF	TGTGCCAGCAGCCAAGATACAGGGAGCGGATGGACTGAAGCTTTCTTT
TRBV3-1/TRBV3-2	-	TRBJ2-7	-	CASSQVPSSYEQYF	TGTGCCAGCAGCCAAGTCCCTAGCTCCTACGAGCAGTACTTC
TRBV7-9	-	TRBJ2-3	TRBD2	CASSFLAGGVDDTQYF	TGTGCCAGCAGCTTTCTAGCGGGAGGGGTAGACGATACGCAGTATTTT
TRBV7-9	-	TRBJ2-1	TRBD2	CASSLALAGAYNEQFF	TGTGCCAGCAGCTTAGCCCTAGCGGGAGCGTACAATGAGCAGTTCTTC
TRBV7-9	-	TRBJ2-5	-	CASVRDSQETQYF	TGTGCCAGCGTCCGGGACTCTCAAGAGACCCAGTACTTC
TRBV19	-	TRBJ1-3	-	CASSMSRGYFSGNTIYF	TGTGCCAGTAGTATGTCTCGGGGCTACTTCTCTGGAAACACCATATATTTT
TRBV18	-	TRBJ2-7	-	CASSPPGQGGTVYEQYF	TGTGCCAGCTCACCACCGGGTCAGGGGGGTACGGTATACGAGCAGTACTTC
TRBV29-1	-	TRBJ2-5	TRBD2	CSVARGVQETQYF	TGCAGCGTTGCTCGGGGGGTCCAAGAGACCCAGTACTTC
TRBV18	once	TRBJ2-3	-	CASSPPIDRYPDLTTDTQYF	TGTGCCAGCTCACCACCGATTGACAGGTACCCGGACCTTACCACAGATACGCAGTATTTT
TRBV15	few	TRBJ2-7	TRBD1	CATSRDDRGDEQYF	TGTGCCACCAGCAGAGATGACAGGGGGGACGAGCAGTACTTC
TRBV30	-	TRBJ1-2	-	CAWSVTWDYGYTF	TGTGCCTGGAGTGTAACTTGGGACTATGGCTACACCTTC
TRBV2	once	TRBJ1-4	-	CASGGVGKLFF	TGTGCCAGCGGGGGGGTAGGAAAACTGTTTTTT
TRBV18	-	TRBJ2-2	-	CASSPPVRLSTGELFF	TGTGCCAGCTCACCACCCGTCCGACTTTCGACCGGGGAGCTGTTTTTT
TRBV25-1	-	TRBJ2-1	-	CASSADRSSYNEQFF	TGTGCCAGCAGTGCTGACAGGTCGTCCTACAATGAGCAGTTCTTC
TRBV30	-	TRBJ2-7	TRBD2	CAWSVGLAGLYEQYF	TGTGCCTGGAGTGTAGGACTAGCGGGTCTCTACGAGCAGTACTTC
TRBV19	-	TRBJ2-5	TRBD2	CASSTSSGSETQYF	TGTGCCAGTAGTACTTCTAGCGGGAGTGAGACCCAGTACTTC
TRBV7-8	-	TRBJ1-5	-	CASSLGGAQNQPQHF	TGTGCCAGCAGCTTAGGGGGGGCGCAGAATCAGCCCCAGCATTTT
TRBV14	large	TRBJ2-2	TRBD1	CASSRMTGYTGELFF	TGTGCCAGCAGCCGAATGACAGGGTACACCGGGGAGCTGTTTTTT
TRBV5-1	-	TRBJ1-1	TRBD1	CASSLIGQGGNTEAFF	TGCGCCAGCAGCTTGATAGGACAGGGAGGGAACACTGAAGCTTTCTTT
TRBV7-2	-	TRBJ1-2	TRBD1	CASSLVSGQGSANYGYTF	TGTGCCAGCAGCTTAGTATCTGGACAGGGCTCAGCTAACTATGGCTACACCTTC
TRBV7-2	once	TRBJ2-1	TRBD2	CASSFLAGDGEQFF	TGTGCCAGCAGCTTCTTAGCGGGAGATGGTGAGCAGTTCTTC
TRBV5-6	-	TRBJ2-3	TRBD2	CASTGTSGNQDTQYF	TGTGCCAGCACCGGGACTAGCGGGAATCAAGATACGCAGTATTTT
TRBV19	once	TRBJ2-5	-	CASSSLTSTERETQYF	TGTGCCAGTAGTAGTCTTACCTCTACAGAGCGAGAGACCCAGTACTTC
TRBV6-6	-	TRBJ2-7	TRBD1	CASSFTGGLYEQYF	TGTGCCAGCAGTTTTACAGGGGGTCTATACGAGCAGTACTTC
TRBV5-3	-	TRBJ2-7	-	CARSLSTGDSYEQYF	TGTGCCAGAAGCTTGTCAACGGGAGACTCCTACGAGCAGTACTTC
TRBV5-4	-	TRBJ2-1	TRBD2	CASSLMVGGRTYNEQFF	TGTGCCAGCAGCTTGATGGTAGGCGGGAGGACCTACAATGAGCAGTTCTTC
TRBV2	-	TRBJ1-5	TRBD1	CASRDRGGNQPQHF	TGTGCCAGCCGGGACAGGGGAGGCAATCAGCCCCAGCATTTT